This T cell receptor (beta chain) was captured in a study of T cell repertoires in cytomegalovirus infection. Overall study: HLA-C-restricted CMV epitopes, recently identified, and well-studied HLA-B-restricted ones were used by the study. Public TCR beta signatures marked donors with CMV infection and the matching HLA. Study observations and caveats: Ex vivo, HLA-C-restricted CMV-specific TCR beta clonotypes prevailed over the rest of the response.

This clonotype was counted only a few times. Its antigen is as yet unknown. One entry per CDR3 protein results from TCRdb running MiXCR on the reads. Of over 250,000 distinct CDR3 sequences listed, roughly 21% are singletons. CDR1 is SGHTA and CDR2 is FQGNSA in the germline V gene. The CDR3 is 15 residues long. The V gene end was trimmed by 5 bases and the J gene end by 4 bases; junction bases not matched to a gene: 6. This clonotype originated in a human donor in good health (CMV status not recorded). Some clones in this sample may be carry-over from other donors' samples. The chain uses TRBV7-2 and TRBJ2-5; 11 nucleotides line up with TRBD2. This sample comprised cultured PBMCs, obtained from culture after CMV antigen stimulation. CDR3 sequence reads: CASSVDSGRGETQYF. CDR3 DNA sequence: TGTGCCAGCAGCGTGGATAGCGGGAGGGGAGAGACCCAGTACTTC.